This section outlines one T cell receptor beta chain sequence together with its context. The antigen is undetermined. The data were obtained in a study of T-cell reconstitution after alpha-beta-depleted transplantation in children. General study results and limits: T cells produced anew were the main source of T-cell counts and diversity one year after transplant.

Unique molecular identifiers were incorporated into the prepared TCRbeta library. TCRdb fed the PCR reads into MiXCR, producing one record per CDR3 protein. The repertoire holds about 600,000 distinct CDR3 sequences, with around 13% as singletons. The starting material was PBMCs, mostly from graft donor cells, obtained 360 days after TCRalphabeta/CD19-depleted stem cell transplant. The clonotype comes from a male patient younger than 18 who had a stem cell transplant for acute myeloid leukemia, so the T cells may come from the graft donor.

This chain's CDR3 is CASSPTGLAGSSYNEQFF. The CDR3 DNA follows: TGTGCCAGCAGCCCAACCGGTCTAGCGGGGTCCTCCTACAATGAGCAGTTCTTC. This rearrangement joins TRBV7-3 to TRBJ2-1; 9 bases line up with TRBD2. The CDR3 spans 18 residues. Germline V gene sequence: CDR1 SGHTA, CDR2 FQGTGA. With 5 bases clipped from V and 0 bases from J, the junction kept 11 bases outside the gene matches.